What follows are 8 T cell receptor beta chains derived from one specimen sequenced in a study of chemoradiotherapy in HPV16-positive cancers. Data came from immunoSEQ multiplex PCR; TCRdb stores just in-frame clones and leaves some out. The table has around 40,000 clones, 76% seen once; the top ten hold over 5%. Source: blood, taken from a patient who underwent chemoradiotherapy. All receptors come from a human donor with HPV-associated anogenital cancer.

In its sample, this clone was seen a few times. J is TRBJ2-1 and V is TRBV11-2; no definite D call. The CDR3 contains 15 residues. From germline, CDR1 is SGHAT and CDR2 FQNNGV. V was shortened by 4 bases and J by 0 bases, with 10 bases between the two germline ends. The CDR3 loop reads CASSSSGSSYNEQFF. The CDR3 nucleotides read TGTGCCAGCAGCTCCTCAGGAAGCTCCTACAATGAGCAGTTCTTC.

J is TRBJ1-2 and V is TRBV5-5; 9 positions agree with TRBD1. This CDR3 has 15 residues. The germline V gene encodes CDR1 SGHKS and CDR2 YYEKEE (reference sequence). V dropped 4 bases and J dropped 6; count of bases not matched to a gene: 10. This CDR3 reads CASSQITGQGNGYTF. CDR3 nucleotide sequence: TGTGCCAGCAGCCAAATCACGGGACAGGGTAATGGCTACACCTTC.

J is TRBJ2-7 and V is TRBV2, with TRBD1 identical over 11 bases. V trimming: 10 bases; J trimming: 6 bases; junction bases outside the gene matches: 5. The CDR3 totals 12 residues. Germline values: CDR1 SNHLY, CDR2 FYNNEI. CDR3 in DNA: TGTGCCAAGACGGGACAGGGGGGCGAGCAGTACTTC. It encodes CAKTGQGGEQYF.

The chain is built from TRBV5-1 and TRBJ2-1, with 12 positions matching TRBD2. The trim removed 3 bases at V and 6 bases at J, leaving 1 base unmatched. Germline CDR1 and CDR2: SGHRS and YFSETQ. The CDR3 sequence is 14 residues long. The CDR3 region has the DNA TGCGCCAGCAGCTGGACTAGCGGGGTCAATGAGCAGTTCTTC. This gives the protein CASSWTSGVNEQFF.

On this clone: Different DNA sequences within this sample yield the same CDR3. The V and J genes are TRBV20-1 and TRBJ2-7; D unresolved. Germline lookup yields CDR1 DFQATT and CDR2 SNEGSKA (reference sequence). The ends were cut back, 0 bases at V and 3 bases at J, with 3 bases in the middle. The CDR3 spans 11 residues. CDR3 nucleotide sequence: TGCAGTGCTAGAGAGGTCTACGAGCAGTACTTC. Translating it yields CSAREVYEQYF.

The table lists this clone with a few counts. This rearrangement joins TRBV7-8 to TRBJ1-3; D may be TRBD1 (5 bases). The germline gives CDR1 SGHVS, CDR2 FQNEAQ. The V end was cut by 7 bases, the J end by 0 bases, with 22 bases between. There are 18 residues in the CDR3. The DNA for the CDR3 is TGTGCCAGCACCTTTAGCGGGGGTCACATAAGCTCTGGAAACACCATATATTTT. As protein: CASTFSGGHISSGNTIYF.

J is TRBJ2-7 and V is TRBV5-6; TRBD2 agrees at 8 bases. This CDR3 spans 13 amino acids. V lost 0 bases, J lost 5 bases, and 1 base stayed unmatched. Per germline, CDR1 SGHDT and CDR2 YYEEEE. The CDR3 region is CASSLERGHEQYF. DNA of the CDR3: TGTGCCAGCAGCTTGGAGCGGGGGCACGAGCAGTACTTC.

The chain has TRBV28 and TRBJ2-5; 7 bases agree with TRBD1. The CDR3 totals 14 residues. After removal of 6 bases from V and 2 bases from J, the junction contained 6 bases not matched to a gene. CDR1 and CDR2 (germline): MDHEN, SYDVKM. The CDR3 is CASRPSGQQETQYF. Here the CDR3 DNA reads TGTGCCAGCAGACCATCGGGACAGCAAGAGACCCAGTACTTC.